This T cell receptor beta chain was recovered during a study of identical twins. Study-wide results and limits: Zero-insertion findings could be partly confounded by invariant cells (MAIT and iNKT cells).

This clonotype was counted many times. Its antigen is unknown. CDR1 and CDR2 from the germline V gene are SQVTM and ANQGSEA. CDR3 size: 14 residues. With 7 bases removed from V and 7 bases from J, the gap between germline ends came to 20 bases. TCRdb called the 5' RACE reads again in MiXCR, with one record for every CDR3 protein. Altogether approximately 230,000 distinct CDR3 sequences are present, roughly 13% being singletons, with the ten largest covering under 9.5%. The chain has TRBV29-1 and TRBJ2-1; D gene uncertain. The receptor was isolated from a woman aged 18-29 years in good health. What was sequenced was memory (CD45RO+) T cells sorted from blood. CDR3 in DNA: TGCAGCGCCCATGGAACCTCAGGAGCGAATGAGCAGTTCTTC. Translating gives CSAHGTSGANEQFF.